This T cell receptor beta chain was observed in a study of blood T cell repertoires in COVID-19. Deletions cut 0 bases from V and 2 bases from J, with 13 bases between. This CDR3 has 16 residues. Germline CDR1 and CDR2: MNHEY and SVGAGI. In the original workflow: Nucleated cell counts were estimated from reference gene primer amplification. Libraries were prepared by immunoSEQ multiplex PCR; TCRdb keeps only in-frame clonotypes and omits some of them. The V and J calls and the clone size are those of that table, but D and trimming were determined from the DNA. The table includes over 250,000 clones, 89% detected once.

The sequencing input was peripheral blood. The TCR comes from a man aged 50-59 years with acute or convalescent COVID-19. This chain links TRBV6-5 with TRBJ1-1; tentatively, D is TRBD1 (5 bases). The CDR3 nucleotides are TGTGCCAGCAGTTACTCGGGGCGGACCCAAAACACTGAAGCTTTCTTT. Translating gives CASSYSGRTQNTEAFF.